A single sample is the source of the 18 T cell receptor beta chains below, sequenced in a study of T cells after yellow fever vaccination. TCRdb reprocessed the 5' RACE reads via MiXCR and lists one record per CDR3 protein. This table holds 300,000 to 350,000 distinct CDR3 sequences, roughly 10% found once. Here the sequenced sample was CD4+ T cells sorted from PBMCs, taken 45 days after the yellow fever booster vaccination. All receptors derive from a man younger than 35 who received the YFV17D yellow fever vaccine.

The V gene is TRBV5-1, the J gene TRBJ2-3; D remains ambiguous. Deletions cut 0 bases from V and 0 bases from J, with 8 bases between. The CDR3 runs to 15 residues. CDR1 and CDR2 from the germline V gene are SGHRS and YFSETQ. In DNA, the CDR3 is TGCGCCAGCAGCTTGGCCCGCCAGAGCACAGATACGCAGTATTTT. Its protein is CASSLARQSTDTQYF.

The gene calls are TRBV6-1 and TRBJ2-2; the D is unclear. Germline CDR1 and CDR2: MNHNS and SASEGT. This CDR3 has 15 residues. Trimming removed 2 bases from V and 5 bases from J, with 12 bases in between. For the CDR3, the DNA is TGTGCCAGCAGTGAAACGAGATTCCGGACCGGGGAGCTGTTTTTT. Translation: CASSETRFRTGELFF.

At least ten counts were recorded for this clonotype. The chain joins TRBV4-3 to TRBJ1-5; D uncertain. With 6 bases removed from V and 0 bases from J, the gap between germline ends came to 12 bases. CDR1 LGHNA and CDR2 YSLEER come from the germline V gene. The CDR3 runs to 15 residues. The CDR3 here is CASRETRYSNQPQHF. CDR3 DNA: TGCGCCAGCAGAGAGACAAGGTATAGCAATCAGCCCCAGCATTTT.

CDR3 residues: CASSLGSANTGELFF. CDR3 coding DNA: TGTGCCAGCAGCTTGGGTTCGGCTAACACCGGGGAGCTGTTTTTT. The V and J genes are TRBV5-4 and TRBJ2-2, with D unclear. V gave up 0 bases and J gave up 2 bases, with 8 bases separating them. This CDR3 region has 15 residues. CDR1 and CDR2 (germline): SGHNT, YYREEE (reference sequence).

This clonotype was counted only a few times. This chain links TRBV20-1 with TRBJ2-7; D not certain. The V gene lost 3 bases and the J gene lost 5 bases, with 11 bases spanning the gap. The germline V gene has CDR1 DFQATT and CDR2 SNEGSKA (reference sequence). The CDR3 is 12 residues long. CDR3 in DNA: TGCAGTGCTAGCGGTCAGTCTAACGAGCAGTACTTC. Amino acids: CSASGQSNEQYF.

This chain links TRBV5-1 with TRBJ2-3; D is unresolved. This CDR3 region has 15 residues. The germline V gene encodes CDR1 SGHRS and CDR2 YFSETQ. The ends were cut back, 0 bases at V and 3 bases at J, with 11 bases in the middle. CDR3: CASSLEGSLTDTQYF. The CDR3 DNA reads as TGCGCCAGCAGCTTGGAGGGCAGCCTTACAGATACGCAGTATTTT. Based on the CDR3 plus reference TRBV5-1 and TRBJ2-3, the full variable domain is KAGVTQTPRYLIKTRGQQVTLSCSPISGHRSVSWYQQTPGQGLQFLFEYFSETQRNKGNFPGRFSGRQFSNSRSEMNVSTLELGDSALYLCASSLEGSLTDTQYFGPGTRLTVL.

This clonotype has at least ten counts. The chain has TRBV5-1 and TRBJ2-3; TRBD2 aligns across 7 bases. The CDR3 extends over 16 amino acids. With V trimmed by 3 bases and J by 2 bases, 9 bases remained unmatched. Germline V gene lookup returns CDR1 SGHRS and CDR2 YFSETQ. The CDR3 loop is CASSSRGGGLTDTQYF. CDR3 DNA sequence: TGCGCCAGCAGCTCCCGGGGCGGGGGTCTCACAGATACGCAGTATTTT.

This clonotype was picked up many times. This chain connects TRBV12-3 or TRBV12-4 to TRBJ2-7; tentatively, D is TRBD1 (6 bases). The V end was cut by 7 bases, the J end by 3 bases, with 13 bases between. The CDR3 sequence is 13 residues long. The CDR3 nucleotides are TGTGCCAGCAAGAAAGGACAGCTCTACGAGCAGTACTTC. This encodes CASKKGQLYEQYF.

This clonotype was observed many times. This rearrangement joins TRBV20-1 to TRBJ1-2; D is ambiguous. Germline CDR1 is DFQATT and CDR2 is SNEGSKA (reference sequence). Between the trimmed V and J ends, which lost 3 bases and 5 bases, there was a span of 19 bases. The CDR3 totals 15 residues. CDR3 nucleotides: TGCAGTGCTAGCCCCCCCGCCCGGGCCGGGTATGGCTACACCTTC. Translated: CSASPPARAGYGYTF.

This clonotype was observed a handful of times. The gene calls are TRBV9 and TRBJ1-2; D ambiguous. Per germline, CDR1 SGDLS and CDR2 YYNGEE. This CDR3 is 11 amino acids long. V lost 3 bases and J lost 7, with 7 bases in between. CDR3 in DNA: TGTGCCAGCAGCGCACAAAGTGGCTACACCTTC. As protein: CASSAQSGYTF.

The chain couples TRBV27 to TRBJ1-2; D may be TRBD1 (6 bases). CDR3 size: 16 residues. Germline V gene data show CDR1 as MNHEY and CDR2 as SMNVEV (reference sequence). Between the trimmed V and J ends, which lost 3 bases and 8 bases, there was a span of 22 bases. CDR3 DNA: TGTGCCAGCAGTTTCCGCACTGGGGGGGCGGAACGAGGCTACACCTTC. Amino acid sequence: CASSFRTGGAERGYTF.

The table lists this clonotype with many counts. This chain connects TRBV24-1 to TRBJ2-3; 7 bases agree with TRBD1. Trimming removed 9 bases from V and 0 bases from J; junction bases left unmatched: 2. Germline V CDR1 and CDR2: KGHDR, SFDVKD. This CDR3 contains 13 residues. As DNA, the CDR3 is TGTGCCACCGGGGACAGTAGCACAGATACGCAGTATTTT. Translated, it gives CATGDSSTDTQYF.

The rearrangement links TRBV20-1 to TRBJ2-3; 10 nucleotides line up with TRBD2. Losses at the gene ends were 6 bases for V and 0 bases for J; bases not matched to a gene: 6. Per the germline V gene, CDR1 is DFQATT and CDR2 is SNEGSKA (reference sequence). This CDR3 is built from 15 residues. CDR3 nucleotides: TGCAGTGCATACCGGACTAGCGGAAGCACAGATACGCAGTATTTT. Protein product: CSAYRTSGSTDTQYF.

CDR3 loop: CSARVWGVETQYF. The CDR3 DNA reads as TGCAGTGCTAGAGTGTGGGGCGTGGAGACCCAGTACTTC. This chain links TRBV20-1 with TRBJ2-5; D perhaps matches TRBD1 (5 bases). This CDR3 spans 13 amino acids. Trimming shortened V by 1 base and J by 5 bases, and 11 bases separated the two germline ends. The V gene's germline CDR1 is DFQATT and CDR2 SNEGSKA (reference sequence).

In this sample, this clonotype turned up a few times. The chain joins TRBV5-1 to TRBJ2-3; D is perhaps TRBD1 or TRBD2 (5 bases each). V gave up 1 base and J gave up 5 bases, with 17 bases separating them. Germline loops: CDR1 SGHRS, CDR2 YFSETQ. This CDR3 contains 16 residues. The CDR3 spells CASSLTGPLLGDTQYF. The CDR3 DNA is TGCGCCAGCAGCTTGACGGGACCCCTCCTGGGAGATACGCAGTATTTT.

This clonotype occurred a few times. The chain employs TRBV20-1 and TRBJ2-7, with a tentative D call TRBD2 (6 bases). V dropped 5 bases and J dropped 2 bases, with 10 bases sitting between them. The CDR3 length is 12 residues. The V gene's germline CDR1 is DFQATT and CDR2 SNEGSKA (reference sequence). The CDR3 DNA sequence: TGCAGTGCTGGCCGGGAGACCTACGAGCAGTACGTC. Translation gives CSAGRETYEQYV.

J is TRBJ2-4 and V is TRBV4-1; 7 bases fit TRBD1. V shed 2 bases and J 3 bases; nucleotides not matched to a gene: 10. Per germline, CDR1 MGHRA and CDR2 YSYEKL. CDR3 length equals 17 residues. CDR3 amino acids: CASSQLDRAAGKNIQYF. DNA for the CDR3: TGCGCCAGCAGCCAATTAGACAGGGCGGCAGGCAAAAACATTCAGTACTTC.

This clonotype was observed a few times. V is TRBV7-2 and J is TRBJ1-2; TRBD1 aligns across 7 bases. V lost 3 bases, J lost 5 bases, and 9 bases stayed unmatched. This CDR3 spans 15 amino acids. Per the germline V gene, CDR1 is SGHTA and CDR2 is FQGNSA. The CDR3 region has the DNA TGTGCCAGCAGCTTCACTTCCGGGACAGAGTATGGCTACACCTTC. Translating it yields CASSFTSGTEYGYTF.